A single sample is the source of the 21 T cell receptor beta chains below, sequenced in a study of blood T cell repertoires in COVID-19. The method was immunoSEQ multiplex PCR; TCRdb's version includes in-frame clones alone and lacks a portion of them. The sample has around 30,000 clones; 80% to 90% are singletons. Sequencing was performed on peripheral blood. Source of these receptors: a man between 60 and 70 years old with acute or convalescent COVID-19.

For the CDR3, the DNA is TGCGCCAGCAGCTTTTACACTAGCGGCTCCTACGAGCAGTACTTC. It is translated as CASSFYTSGSYEQYF. This chain uses TRBV5-1 with TRBJ2-7; 8 nucleotides line up with TRBD2. Looked up from germline, CDR1 is SGHRS and CDR2 is YFSETQ. The length of the CDR3 is 15 residues. V shed 2 bases and J 0 bases; nucleotides not matched to a gene: 4.

The rearrangement links TRBV7-8 to TRBJ1-5, with D possibly matching TRBD1 (6 bases). CDR1 is SGHVS, CDR2 FQNEAQ, per germline. Trimming stripped 3 bases from V and 4 bases from J, with 10 bases between. The CDR3 totals 14 residues. The CDR3: CASSFTGLNQPQHF. In DNA form, the CDR3 reads TGTGCCAGCAGCTTTACAGGGTTAAATCAGCCCCAGCATTTT.

V and J are TRBV6-1 and TRBJ1-4, with 7 bases fitting TRBD1. The germline gives CDR1 MNHNS, CDR2 SASEGT. The CDR3 totals 16 residues. V shed 2 bases and J 2 bases; nucleotides not matched to a gene: 5. The CDR3 DNA reads as TGTGCCAGCAGTGAATTAGGGGGCGCCACTAATGAAAAACTGTTTTTT. This codes for CASSELGGATNEKLFF.

This clone was observed once. The genes are TRBV12-3 or TRBV12-4 and TRBJ2-5; no clear D. The CDR3 extends over 11 amino acids. Trimming took off 2 bases at V and 5 bases at J, with 3 bases between the two ends. The CDR3 coding sequence is TGTGCCAGCAGTTTAAGCGAGACCCAGTACTTC. This codes for CASSLSETQYF.

This clone was seen only once. This chain connects TRBV2 to TRBJ2-5; perhaps TRBD1 as D (6 bases). Germline V lookup: CDR1 SNHLY, CDR2 FYNNEI. The CDR3 totals 13 residues. The V end lost 8 bases, the J end lost 3 bases, and 13 bases lay between the germline ends. The CDR3 coding sequence is TGTGCCAGCGGAACGACAGGCGAAGAGACCCAGTACTTC. Protein: CASGTTGEETQYF.

This clone was observed a single time. The CDR3 reads CASSLGRGTSYNEQFF. CDR3 in DNA: TGTGCCAGCAGCTTAGGTCGCGGGACCTCCTACAATGAGCAGTTCTTC. The chain combines TRBV11-2 with TRBJ2-1, with a tentative D call TRBD2 (6 bases). Trimming pared 1 base from V and 0 bases from J, leaving 10 bases between. CDR1 is SGHAT and CDR2 is FQNNGV in the germline V gene. This CDR3 region has 16 residues. The variable domain in full, completed from reference TRBV11-2 and TRBJ2-1, reads EAGVAQSPRYKIIEKRQSVAFWCNPISGHATLYWYQQILGQGPKLLIQFQNNGVVDDSQLPKDRFSAERLKGVDSTLKIQPAKLEDSAVYLCASSLGRGTSYNEQFFGPGTRLTVL.

As to this clone: Other DNA sequences of this sample code for an identical CDR3. V and J are TRBV9 and TRBJ1-1; possible D gene TRBD1, 6 bases. V gave up 2 bases and J gave up 1 base, with 9 bases separating them. The CDR3 loop spans 14 amino acids. The germline gives CDR1 SGDLS, CDR2 YYNGEE. For the CDR3, the DNA is TGTGCCAGCAGCGTTCAGGGGTCGAACACTGAAGCTTTCTTT. As protein: CASSVQGSNTEAFF.

This chain connects TRBV28 to TRBJ1-2, with D perhaps matching TRBD1 (6 bases). Germline CDR1 is MDHEN and CDR2 is SYDVKM. This CDR3 spans 14 amino acids. The V end was cut by 4 bases, the J end by 8 bases, with 17 bases between. The CDR3 loop reads CASSSGTPGKGYTF. The CDR3 DNA sequence: TGTGCCAGCAGTTCTGGGACACCCGGGAAGGGCTACACCTTC.

The genes are TRBV7-9 and TRBJ2-5; 13 bases match TRBD2. In germline, CDR1 is SEHNR, CDR2 FQNEAQ (reference sequence). With V trimmed by 5 bases and J by 5 bases, 8 bases remained unmatched. The CDR3 runs to 16 residues. The CDR3 spells CASSLGLAGMGETQYF. As DNA, the CDR3 is TGTGCCAGCAGCCTGGGACTAGCGGGAATGGGGGAGACCCAGTACTTC.

This chain uses TRBV7-9 with TRBJ1-1, with TRBD1 matching 7 bases. The CDR3 covers 13 residues. Germline V lookup: CDR1 SEHNR, CDR2 FQNEAQ (reference sequence). The ends lost 5 bases at V and 3 bases at J; junction bases unmatched: 3. The CDR3 DNA sequence: TGTGCCAGCAGCATTACAGGGGACACTGAAGCTTTCTTT. It yields the protein CASSITGDTEAFF.

J is TRBJ1-4 and V is TRBV27; tentatively, D is TRBD1 (5 bases). This CDR3 spans 13 amino acids. The germline V and J ends were trimmed by 5 bases and 8 bases, with 12 bases remaining between them. Germline-derived CDR1 and CDR2 are MNHEY and SMNVEV (reference sequence). The CDR3 protein is CASSPQVYEKLFF. CDR3 coding DNA: TGTGCCAGCAGTCCACAGGTGTACGAAAAACTGTTTTTT.

The chain links TRBV19 to TRBJ1-2, with TRBD1 matching 8 bases. V lost 9 bases, J lost 4 bases, and 7 bases stayed unmatched. This CDR3 has 13 residues. The germline CDR1 and CDR2 sequences are LNHDA and SQIVND (reference sequence). Here the CDR3 reads CASSGTGRYGYTF. For the CDR3, the DNA is TGTGCCAGCTCCGGGACAGGTCGCTATGGCTACACCTTC. Looking up the rest from reference TRBV19 and TRBJ1-2 gives the full variable domain: DGGITQSPKYLFRKEGQNVTLSCEQNLNHDAMYWYRQDPGQGLRLIYYSQIVNDFQKGDIAEGYSVSREKKESFPLTVTSAQKNPTAFYLCASSGTGRYGYTFGSGTRLTVV.

The CDR3 protein is CASSQEAGEANEQFF. The CDR3 DNA sequence: TGTGCCAGCAGCCAAGAGGCGGGAGAGGCCAATGAGCAGTTCTTC. The chain recombines TRBV4-2 with TRBJ2-1; 7 bases agree with TRBD2. The CDR3 is 15 residues long. V trimming: 0 bases; J trimming: 6 bases; junction bases outside the gene matches: 5. Germline V gene sequence: CDR1 LGHNA, CDR2 YNFKEQ.

V is TRBV5-1 and J is TRBJ2-1; 8 bases line up with TRBD1. Germline lookup yields CDR1 SGHRS and CDR2 YFSETQ. The CDR3 has 14 amino acids. The V and J ends lost 7 bases and 4 bases, in that order; junction bases with no gene match: 7. The DNA for the CDR3 is TGCGCCAGCGGCGCCGGGACAGGATACAATGAGCAGTTCTTC. Its protein product is CASGAGTGYNEQFF.

The chain carries TRBV6-5 and TRBJ1-6; tentatively, D is TRBD1 (6 bases). CDR1 is MNHEY, CDR2 SVGAGI, per germline. V was cut by 5 bases and J by 7 bases, with 12 bases left in between. This CDR3 comprises 14 residues. CDR3 in amino acids: CASSHGDKNSPLHF. The CDR3 coding sequence is TGTGCCAGCAGTCACGGGGACAAAAATTCACCCCTCCACTTT.

The J gene is TRBJ1-1, the V gene TRBV5-5; 7 bases are a match to TRBD1. This CDR3 region has 15 residues. The V segment lost 0 bases and the J segment 0 bases; nucleotides outside the gene matches: 2. The germline CDR1 and CDR2 sequences are SGHKS and YYEKEE (reference sequence). CDR3 sequence: CASSLGTGLNTEAFF. The CDR3 DNA is TGTGCCAGCAGCTTGGGGACAGGCCTGAACACTGAAGCTTTCTTT.

The V call is TRBV5-1, the J call TRBJ2-3; no definite D call. This CDR3 region has 14 residues. Germline CDR1 is SGHRS and CDR2 is YFSETQ. The V end lost 0 bases, the J end lost 5 bases, and 10 bases lay between the germline ends. CDR3 sequence: CASSLGHAQDTQYF. The DNA of the CDR3 is TGCGCCAGCAGCTTGGGACATGCACAAGATACGCAGTATTTT.

The chain joins TRBV28 to TRBJ1-1; no reliable D call. Germline V gives CDR1 MDHEN, CDR2 SYDVKM. The CDR3 is 13 residues long. The V gene lost 6 bases and the J gene lost 2 bases, with 10 bases spanning the gap. The chain's CDR3 is CASRAEVNTEAFF. The CDR3 region has the DNA TGTGCCAGCAGGGCCGAAGTTAACACTGAAGCTTTCTTT.

The chain recombines TRBV9 with TRBJ2-5, with D perhaps TRBD2 (6 bases). V was clipped by 0 bases and J by 5 bases, with 8 bases between them. CDR1 is SGDLS, CDR2 YYNGEE, per germline. The CDR3 contains 13 residues. DNA for the CDR3: TGTGCCAGCAGCGTAGATGGGGGGGAGACCCAGTACTTC. It yields the protein CASSVDGGETQYF.

V is TRBV7-9 and J is TRBJ2-3; 9 bases align to TRBD1. Germline CDR1 SEHNR, CDR2 FQNEAQ (reference sequence). Trimming at V came to 5 bases and at J to 2 bases, leaving 5 bases not matched to a gene. This CDR3 region has 15 residues. CDR3 amino acids: CASSPGQGNTDTQYF. CDR3 bases: TGTGCCAGCAGCCCGGGACAGGGAAACACAGATACGCAGTATTTT.

The chain has TRBV6-5 and TRBJ1-5; D unclear. From germline, CDR1 is MNHEY and CDR2 SVGAGI. The CDR3 is made up of 13 amino acids. Between the trimmed V and J ends, which lost 7 bases and 3 bases, there was a span of 10 bases. In DNA, the CDR3 is TGTGCCAGCATAAACGGAGTCAATCAGCCCCAGCATTTT. It codes for CASINGVNQPQHF.